Shown below are 9 T cell receptor beta chains from a single sample sequenced in a study of metastatic and nonmetastatic thyroid tumors. Thyroid surgery took place with no prior treatment in any patient. Using MiXCR, TCRdb re-called clones from the PCR reads. The sample records 14,000 to 15,000 clones, around 25% being singletons. Sequenced sample: tumor tissue. Receptor source: a female donor with papillary thyroid cancer or a benign thyroid nodule (not recorded which). Some clones in this sample may be carry-over from other donors' samples.

This clone showed up just a few times. CDR3: CSISPLGGEDTQYF. The CDR3, as DNA: TGTTCCATCAGTCCTCTCGGGGGAGAGGATACGCAGTATTTT. The genes are TRBV6-4 and TRBJ2-3; possible D gene TRBD2, 6 bases. Germline lookup yields CDR1 MRHNA and CDR2 SNTAGT. There are 14 residues in the CDR3.

This sequence joins TRBV12-5 and TRBJ2-3, with a weak D call TRBD2 (6 bases). The V and J ends lost 1 base and 5 bases respectively, with 7 bases between them. Germline values: CDR1 LGHNT, CDR2 FRNRAP. This CDR3 has 13 amino acids. The CDR3 sequence: CASGLAGEDTQYF. CDR3 in DNA: TGTGCTAGTGGTTTGGCGGGAGAAGATACGCAGTATTTT.

This clone was seen a handful of times. No conserved phenylalanine or tryptophan ends this CDR3, so it is likely a read error. The CDR3 region is CASSYEAGKGYTL. CDR3 sequence (DNA): TGTGCCAGCAGTTACGAGGCAGGGAAAGGCTACACCCTT. V usage is TRBV6-2 or TRBV6-3 and J usage is TRBJ1-2; perhaps TRBD1 as D (5 bases). This CDR3 has 13 amino acids. V lost 2 bases and J lost 8, with 12 bases in between. Germline assignment: CDR1 MNHEY and CDR2 SVGEGT.

The chain carries TRBV11-2 and TRBJ1-2, with TRBD1 as a possible D gene (5 bases). CDR1 is SGHAT and CDR2 is FQNNGV in the germline V gene. This CDR3 spans 16 amino acids. Trimming stripped 0 bases from V and 3 bases from J, with 14 bases between. The DNA for the CDR3 is TGTGCCAGCAGCTTAGATTCGGCAGGGAACTACTATGGCTACACCTTC. Residues: CASSLDSAGNYYGYTF.

This clone occurred a few times. Compared with germline, one end of the junction differs, possibly owing to a read error. The chain is built from TRBV12-3 or TRBV12-4 and TRBJ2-7; D is uncertain. The CDR3 is 13 residues long. Here the CDR3 reads CASSLESSHEQYF. The CDR3 DNA reads as TGTGCCAGCAGTTTAGAGTCCTCCCACGAGCAGTACTTC.

This clone is deemed medium-sized. The genes are TRBV4-1 and TRBJ2-3, with 11 positions matching TRBD2. The CDR3 runs 15 residues. V was clipped by 1 base and J by 9 bases; unmatched bases: 6. The germline gives CDR1 MGHRA, CDR2 YSYEKL. CDR3 sequence: CASSQVKTSGSTQYF. The CDR3 nucleotides read TGCGCCAGCAGCCAAGTTAAAACTAGCGGGAGCACGCAGTATTTT.

This chain uses TRBV28 with TRBJ2-1; D is perhaps TRBD2 (6 bases). V was trimmed by 7 bases and J by 5 bases, leaving 27 bases between them. CDR1 and CDR2 (germline): MDHEN, SYDVKM. The length of the CDR3 is 18 residues. The CDR3 bases are TGTGCCAGCACCACGGGGCGTGGCCGGGACTCCAGCCACAATGAGCAGTTCTTC. Protein sequence: CASTTGRGRDSSHNEQFF.

V is TRBV6-6 and J is TRBJ2-6; 7 nucleotides match TRBD1. V lost 2 bases to trimming and J lost 9 bases; unmatched junction nucleotides: 4. The CDR3 spans 14 residues. Germline V lookup: CDR1 MNHNY, CDR2 SVGAGI (reference sequence). The chain's CDR3 is CASSYDRVDNVLTF. Written as DNA, the CDR3 is TGTGCCAGCAGTTACGACAGGGTAGACAACGTCCTGACTTTC.

This clone was picked up a small number of times. The rearrangement links TRBV7-3 to TRBJ2-1; no definite D call. V was clipped by 5 bases and J by 10 bases, with 12 bases between them. The germline gives CDR1 SGHTA, CDR2 FQGTGA. The CDR3 sequence is 12 residues long. The CDR3 DNA sequence: TGTGCCAGCAGCATTCTAGGTGAGGAGCAGTTCTTC. Its protein is CASSILGEEQFF.